Here is one T cell receptor (beta chain) with its context. The sample belongs to a study of regulatory T cells in long-lasting Graves disease. Time point described: newly diagnosed GD, antithyroid drugs for less than 3 months. With RNA extracted from PBMCs as input, the TCR library was made. Arm-PCR of CDR3 regions and iRepertoire HTBI primers were the basis on which TCR beta libraries were built. TCRdb reanalysed the multiplex PCR reads using MiXCR and keeps one entry per CDR3 protein. Among 200,000 to 250,000 distinct CDR3 sequences listed, 20% were seen once. Sequencing used peripheral blood mononuclear cells (PBMCs), obtained at new diagnosis, from a patient treated with antithyroid drugs. The sequence derives from a female donor with Graves disease.

The CDR3 coding sequence is TGCAGCGTCCGCCGGGACAGGGGGAAAGAGACCCAGTACTTC. It yields the protein CSVRRDRGKETQYF. The chain recombines TRBV29-1 with TRBJ2-5; 11 nucleotides align to TRBD1. This CDR3 comprises 14 residues. The ends lost 6 bases at V and 3 bases at J; junction bases unmatched: 6. Germline V gene data show CDR1 as SQVTM and CDR2 as ANQGSEA. Based on the CDR3 plus reference TRBV29-1 and TRBJ2-5, the full variable domain is SAVISQKPSRDICQRGTSLTIQCQVDSQVTMMFWYRQQPGQSLTLIATANQGSEATYESGFVIDKFPISRPNLTFSTLTVSNMSPEDSSIYLCSVRRDRGKETQYFGPGTRLLVL.